Shown below are 25 T cell receptor beta chains from a single sample sequenced in a study of Ad26.COV2.S vaccination and SARS-CoV-2 variants. Generated by immunoSEQ multiplex PCR, the TCRdb table keeps only in-frame clones and is missing some. Of hundreds of thousands of clones in the sample, more than 80% were seen once. The treatment denotes: around 19 received Ad26.COV2.S at low or high dose, single or two shots; 5 received placebo; per-sample allocation not given. The study sampled participants on day 63 after the first vaccine or placebo injection. The input for sequencing was peripheral blood, taken in a trial of Ad26.COV2.S vaccine versus placebo. Source of these receptors: a person aged 18 to 59 who received the Ad26.COV2.S COVID-19 vaccine or a placebo.

This clone was recorded only once. This rearrangement joins TRBV19 to TRBJ2-1, with 8 bases identical to TRBD2. The J segment lost 0 bases and the V segment lost 6 bases, leaving 7 bases of the junction unmatched. The CDR3 has 16 residues. CDR1 and CDR2 from the germline V gene are LNHDA and SQIVND (reference sequence). The CDR3 region has the DNA TGTGCCAGTAGCCCCTGGGGGACTAGCTCCTACAATGAGCAGTTCTTC. Translation gives CASSPWGTSSYNEQFF.

The V call is TRBV15, the J call TRBJ2-2, with 10 bases that match TRBD2. With 1 base clipped from V and 6 bases from J, the junction kept 11 bases outside the gene matches. The CDR3 loop spans 18 amino acids. Per the germline V gene, CDR1 is LNHNV and CDR2 is YYDKDF (reference sequence). CDR3 in amino acids: CATSRAPGSGGAAGELFF. The CDR3 nucleotides read TGTGCCACCAGCAGAGCCCCGGGGAGCGGGGGGGCTGCCGGGGAGCTGTTTTTT.

With regard to this clone: The sample holds other DNA sequences that translate to the same CDR3. This sequence joins TRBV12-3 or TRBV12-4 and TRBJ1-4, with D hard to call. There are 11 residues in the CDR3. Trimming pared 3 bases from V and 8 bases from J, leaving 4 bases between. For the CDR3, the DNA is TGTGCCAGCAGTTTGAAGGAAAAACTGTTTTTT. Translation gives CASSLKEKLFF.

The V and J genes are TRBV5-1 and TRBJ2-7; 11 nucleotides agree with TRBD1. V trimming: 4 bases; J trimming: 3 bases; junction bases outside the gene matches: 3. The CDR3 runs 14 residues. The germline V gene encodes CDR1 SGHRS and CDR2 YFSETQ. The DNA of the CDR3 is TGCGCCAGCAGCGCCGGGACAGGGGGCTACGAGCAGTACTTC. The encoded protein is CASSAGTGGYEQYF.

This clone was found a few times. This chain joins TRBV6-5 and TRBJ1-6; D unclear. The CDR3 is made up of 16 amino acids. Per germline, CDR1 MNHEY and CDR2 SVGAGI. Between the trimmed V and J ends, which lost 0 bases and 8 bases, there was a span of 14 bases. The CDR3 DNA reads as TGTGCCAGCAGTTACTCGGCGGCGCCGGGCCATTCACCCCTCCACTTT. This gives the protein CASSYSAAPGHSPLHF.

CDR3 residues: CARTYPGTGTQETQYF. The CDR3 bases are TGTGCCAGGACTTATCCCGGGACAGGGACTCAGGAGACCCAGTACTTC. The chain carries TRBV24-1 and TRBJ2-5; 9 bases agree with TRBD1. The germline gives CDR1 KGHDR, CDR2 SFDVKD. Trimming at V came to 11 bases and at J to 5 bases, leaving 17 bases not matched to a gene. The CDR3 is 16 residues long.

This sequence joins TRBV2 and TRBJ1-1, with 9 nucleotides matching TRBD1. J gave up 7 bases and V 7 bases, and 10 bases lay outside the gene matches. The V gene's germline CDR1 is SNHLY and CDR2 FYNNEI. The CDR3 sequence is 14 residues long. For the CDR3, the DNA is TGTGCCAGCAATTCCGGGACAGGGTGGTTTGAAGCTTTCTTT. It specifies CASNSGTGWFEAFF.

CDR3 in amino acids: CASSAGQSPIYGYTF. The CDR3 nucleotides read TGTGCCAGCAGCGCTGGACAGTCCCCTATCTATGGCTACACCTTC. The chain joins TRBV5-8 to TRBJ1-2; tentatively, D is TRBD1 (6 bases). V dropped 4 bases and J dropped 4 bases, with 17 bases sitting between them. The V gene's germline CDR1 is SGHTS and CDR2 YDEGEE. This CDR3 spans 15 amino acids.

V is TRBV18 and J is TRBJ2-2, with D unclear. This CDR3 contains 14 residues. Germline V gene data show CDR1 as KGHSH and CDR2 as LQKENI. The V gene lost 6 bases and the J gene lost 4 bases, with 12 bases spanning the gap. The CDR3 loop is CASSPTPPTGELFF. In nucleotides, the CDR3 is TGTGCCAGCTCCCCGACCCCACCCACCGGGGAGCTGTTTTTT.

This sequence joins TRBV3-1 (or the pseudogene TRBV3-2) and TRBJ2-1; D unresolved. V was pared by 8 bases and J by 4 bases, with 9 bases between. From germline, CDR1 is LGHDT and CDR2 YNNKEL (reference sequence). There are 12 residues in the CDR3. The CDR3 region is CASQQTYNEQFF. CDR3 in DNA: TGTGCCAGCCAGCAGACGTACAATGAGCAGTTCTTC.

V and J are TRBV6-2 or TRBV6-3 and TRBJ2-1; D tentatively fits TRBD1 or TRBD2 (5 bases each). V was trimmed by 5 bases and J by 3 bases, leaving 17 bases between them. CDR1 is MNHEY and CDR2 is SVGEGT in the germline V gene. This CDR3 is built from 16 residues. In DNA, the CDR3 is TGTGCCAGCAGTAAAGGACCCGAGGGGATCTACAATGAGCAGTTCTTC. Amino acid sequence: CASSKGPEGIYNEQFF.

The V call is TRBV7-9, the J call TRBJ1-5; D ambiguous. Germline lookup yields CDR1 SEHNR and CDR2 FQNEAQ (reference sequence). CDR3 length: 17 amino acids. The V end lost 0 bases, the J end lost 0 bases, and 12 bases lay between the germline ends. The CDR3 bases are TGTGCCAGCAGCTTAGCCCTGACGGGCTATAGCAATCAGCCCCAGCATTTT. Amino acids: CASSLALTGYSNQPQHF.

The chain uses TRBV30 and TRBJ1-1; 8 bases match TRBD1. CDR1 GTSNPN and CDR2 SVGIG come from the germline V gene (reference sequence). Trimming at V came to 0 bases and at J to 10 bases, leaving 7 bases not matched to a gene. CDR3 length: 13 residues. Here the CDR3 DNA reads TGTGCCTGGAGTGTGCCGACAGGGGTAGGAGCTTTCTTT. This sequence encodes CAWSVPTGVGAFF.

The chain employs TRBV29-1 and TRBJ2-7; TRBD1 is a possible D gene (5 bases). Trimming took 4 bases from V and 3 from J, leaving 10 bases between them. Germline CDR1 is SQVTM and CDR2 is ANQGSEA. This CDR3 region has 12 residues. CDR3 bases: TGCAGCGTTGTGGGGCGAGACTACGAGCAGTACTTC. It specifies CSVVGRDYEQYF.

This chain joins TRBV19 and TRBJ2-1; D is uncertain. CDR3 size: 14 residues. Trimming removed 5 bases from V and 0 bases from J, with 8 bases in between. Germline loops: CDR1 LNHDA, CDR2 SQIVND (reference sequence). As DNA, the CDR3 is TGTGCCAGTAGTGACTTGCACTCCTACAATGAGCAGTTCTTC. Its protein is CASSDLHSYNEQFF. Full variable domain (remainder filled in from reference TRBV19 and TRBJ2-1): DGGITQSPKYLFRKEGQNVTLSCEQNLNHDAMYWYRQDPGQGLRLIYYSQIVNDFQKGDIAEGYSVSREKKESFPLTVTSAQKNPTAFYLCASSDLHSYNEQFFGPGTRLTVL.

The rearrangement uses TRBV21-1 and TRBJ1-2; the D call TRBD1 from the table was never checked on the DNA. TRBV21-1 is deemed a pseudogene. The CDR3 spans 18 residues. CDR3 in amino acids: CASSTLDRDSTTNYGYTF. The CDR3 DNA is TGTGCCAGCAGCACCCTAGACCGGGACAGTACCACTAACTATGGCTACACCTTC.

Concerning this clone itself: Other DNA sequences within the sample encode an identical CDR3. The chain couples TRBV6-5 to TRBJ1-2, with D hard to call. With 6 bases removed from V and 2 bases from J, the gap between germline ends came to 7 bases. Germline V gene data show CDR1 as MNHEY and CDR2 as SVGAGI. The CDR3 totals 12 residues. This CDR3 reads CASSRENYGYTF. CDR3 sequence (DNA): TGTGCCAGCAGCCGCGAGAACTATGGCTACACCTTC.

This chain uses TRBV6-6 with TRBJ2-5; TRBD1 might be the D (5 bases). Germline assignment: CDR1 MNHNY and CDR2 SVGAGI (reference sequence). The CDR3 loop spans 14 amino acids. The ends were cut back, 7 bases at V and 3 bases at J, with 15 bases in the middle. The CDR3 loop is CASNWQGFEETQYF. The CDR3, as DNA: TGTGCCAGCAATTGGCAGGGTTTCGAAGAGACCCAGTACTTC.

V gene TRBV19 combines with J gene TRBJ1-1; D remains ambiguous. V lost 5 bases to trimming and J lost 1 base, with 14 bases between them. Looked up from germline, CDR1 is LNHDA and CDR2 is SQIVND (reference sequence). This CDR3 region has 15 residues. The CDR3 coding sequence is TGTGCCAGTAGTCCCCGCCGGGGAGAGAACACTGAAGCTTTCTTT. Its translation: CASSPRRGENTEAFF.

The V call is TRBV6-1, the J call TRBJ2-1, with 7 nucleotides matching TRBD2. J gave up 4 bases and V 1 base, and 13 bases lay outside the gene matches. Germline V gene lookup returns CDR1 MNHNS and CDR2 SASEGT. The CDR3 runs 18 residues. Here the CDR3 DNA reads TGTGCCAGCAGTGAAGTTGGGGGAGGGCCCCAGGCGTACAATGAGCAGTTCTTC. Protein sequence: CASSEVGGGPQAYNEQFF.

The chain is built from TRBV7-2 and TRBJ2-3; TRBD2 might be the D (7 bases). V gave up 6 bases and J gave up 4 bases, with 17 bases separating them. The CDR3 sequence is 15 residues long. Per the germline V gene, CDR1 is SGHTA and CDR2 is FQGNSA. CDR3 sequence: CASRTYQGGADTQYF. The CDR3 coding sequence is TGTGCCAGCAGGACCTACCAAGGGGGGGCAGATACGCAGTATTTT.

This clone was picked up a small number of times. The chain uses TRBV30 and TRBJ1-4, with a possible D match to TRBD1 (5 bases). Deletions cut 8 bases from V and 3 bases from J, with 13 bases between. The CDR3 extends over 13 amino acids. The germline gives CDR1 GTSNPN, CDR2 SVGIG (reference sequence). The DNA of the CDR3 is TGTGCCGGGGCGAGGACCGCTAATGAAAAACTGTTTTTT. Protein sequence: CAGARTANEKLFF.

The chain uses TRBV18 and TRBJ2-5; no definite D call. CDR1 is KGHSH and CDR2 is LQKENI in the germline V gene. This CDR3 contains 13 residues. Between the trimmed V and J ends, which lost 6 bases and 1 base, there was a span of 9 bases. The CDR3 reads CASSPGVQETQYF. The CDR3 DNA is TGTGCCAGCTCCCCAGGAGTCCAAGAGACCCAGTACTTC.

The chain joins TRBV5-1 to TRBJ2-7; D is unresolved. The CDR3 is made up of 15 amino acids. Deletions cut 0 bases from V and 2 bases from J, with 12 bases between. Germline V gives CDR1 SGHRS, CDR2 YFSETQ. The CDR3 coding sequence is TGCGCCAGCAGCTTGGCCTTCAGCTCGGCCTACGAGCAGTACTTC. Translated: CASSLAFSSAYEQYF.

The rearrangement uses TRBV9 and TRBJ2-1; 11 bases line up with TRBD2. The CDR3 is made up of 17 amino acids. Germline CDR1 and CDR2: SGDLS and YYNGEE. Germline trimming cut 4 bases from V and 7 bases from J; bases unmatched to any gene: 13. CDR3 sequence reads: CASSPYSGRAFRNEQFF. The CDR3 region has the DNA TGTGCCAGCAGCCCATATAGCGGGAGGGCCTTTAGGAATGAGCAGTTCTTC.